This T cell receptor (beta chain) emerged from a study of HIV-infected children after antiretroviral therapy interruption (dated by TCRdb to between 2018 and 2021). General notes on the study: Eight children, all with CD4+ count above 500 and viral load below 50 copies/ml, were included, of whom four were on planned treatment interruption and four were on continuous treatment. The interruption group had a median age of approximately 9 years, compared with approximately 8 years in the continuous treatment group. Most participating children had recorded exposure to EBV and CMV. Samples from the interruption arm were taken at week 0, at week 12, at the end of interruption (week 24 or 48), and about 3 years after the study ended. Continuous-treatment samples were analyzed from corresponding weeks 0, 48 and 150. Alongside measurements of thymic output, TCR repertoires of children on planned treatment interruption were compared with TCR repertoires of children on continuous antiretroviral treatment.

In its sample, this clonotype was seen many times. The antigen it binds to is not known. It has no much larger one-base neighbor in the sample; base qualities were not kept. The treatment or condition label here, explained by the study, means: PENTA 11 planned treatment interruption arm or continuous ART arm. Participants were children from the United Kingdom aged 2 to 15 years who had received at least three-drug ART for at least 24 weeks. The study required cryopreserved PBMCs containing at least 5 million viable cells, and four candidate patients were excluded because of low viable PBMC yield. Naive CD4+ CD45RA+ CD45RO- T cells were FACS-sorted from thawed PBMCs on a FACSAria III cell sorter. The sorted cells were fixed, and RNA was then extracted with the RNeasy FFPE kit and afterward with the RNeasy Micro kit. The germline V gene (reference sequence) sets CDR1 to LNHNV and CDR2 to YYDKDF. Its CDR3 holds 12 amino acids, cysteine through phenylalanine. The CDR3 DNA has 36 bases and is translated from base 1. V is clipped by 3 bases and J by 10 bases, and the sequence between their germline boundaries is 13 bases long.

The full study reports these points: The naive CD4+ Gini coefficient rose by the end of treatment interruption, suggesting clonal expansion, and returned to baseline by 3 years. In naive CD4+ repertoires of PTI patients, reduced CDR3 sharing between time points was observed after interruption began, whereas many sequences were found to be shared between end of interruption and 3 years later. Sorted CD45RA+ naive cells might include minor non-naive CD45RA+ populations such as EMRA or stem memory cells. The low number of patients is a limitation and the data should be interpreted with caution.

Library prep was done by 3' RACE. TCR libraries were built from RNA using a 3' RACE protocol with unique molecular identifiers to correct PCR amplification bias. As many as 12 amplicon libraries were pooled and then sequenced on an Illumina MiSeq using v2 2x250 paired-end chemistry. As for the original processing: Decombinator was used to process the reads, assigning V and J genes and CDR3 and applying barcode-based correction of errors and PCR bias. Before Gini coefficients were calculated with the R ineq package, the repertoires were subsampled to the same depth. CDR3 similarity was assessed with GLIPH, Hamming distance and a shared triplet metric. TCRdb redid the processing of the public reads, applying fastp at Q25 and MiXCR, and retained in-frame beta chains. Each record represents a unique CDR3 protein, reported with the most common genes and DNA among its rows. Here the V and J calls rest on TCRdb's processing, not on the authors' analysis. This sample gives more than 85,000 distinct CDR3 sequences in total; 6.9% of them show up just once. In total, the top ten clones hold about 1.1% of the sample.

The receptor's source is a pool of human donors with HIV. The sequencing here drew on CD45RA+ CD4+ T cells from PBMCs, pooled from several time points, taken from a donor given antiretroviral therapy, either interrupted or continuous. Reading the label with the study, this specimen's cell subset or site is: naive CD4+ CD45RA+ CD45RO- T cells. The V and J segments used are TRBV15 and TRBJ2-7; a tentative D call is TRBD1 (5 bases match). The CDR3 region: CATSRDHRIQYF. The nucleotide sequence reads TGTGCCACCAGCAGGGACCACAGGATCCAGTACTTC.